These T cell receptor beta chains were read from a single sample in a study of shared clonotypes between healthy human individuals. Using immunoSEQ multiplex PCR, the repertoire was profiled, and TCRdb retains in-frame clones only, with some absent. The table lists millions of clones, 85% to 95% of them singletons. Material: naive CD4+ T cells sorted from blood. The receptors were sampled from a man between 18 and 35 years old in good health. The conserved cysteine and the conserved F or W are not part of the CDR3 here. For some rows the clone size is stated as once, few or many, or as a class when expanded; others skip it.

once TRBV5-1 ASSPWTSGEQF
- TRBV6-5 ASSSRGGSQPQH
- TRBV7-9 ASSFAQAAEAF
- TRBV5-1 ASSEDSLYGYT
- TRBV18 ASSTPGQGIREQY
- TRBV15 ATSSYGPGANVLT
- TRBV6-6 ATRTGWDTGELF
- TRBV21-1 ASSKPAPGQGRNEQF
- TRBV5-1 ASSLGAGGAKSSSYEQY
- TRBV7-9 ASSLAGGSEKLF
once TRBV20-1 SALRESYT
- TRBV6-1 ASSSTDTQY
once TRBV5-4 ASSLGQEGYEQY
- TRBV5-6 ASSLWQGGYT
- TRBV2 ASSLQGAGREKLF
- TRBV5-1 ASSLGQGEFGTEAF
- TRBV29-1 SVEGLAGLTYNEQF
few TRBV29-1 SVEDWGEKAEAF
- TRBV19 ASRETGAGETQY
- TRBV6-6 ASSYYSNQPQH
- TRBV6-5 ASSYSDQPQH
- TRBV9 ASSVSSTAWVTEAF
- TRBV9 ASSVEGGRETQY
- TRBV10-3 AISAGTGGSYEQY
- TRBV9 ASSGEQGTVPLH
- TRBV19 ASSIGRFGSYEQY
once TRBV25-1 ASSESRIDGYT
- TRBV10-3 AISGGQPYEQY
- TRBV28 ASIQAPAGYGYT
- TRBV15 ATSREISGYEQY
- TRBV9 ASSVTKENSPLH
- TRBV6-1 ASNTGSPLH
- TRBV5-6 ASSLGLAGGATYNEQF
- TRBV11-2 ASSLVAGKAYEQY
- TRBV5-5 ASSWSQNTEAF
- TRBV27 ASSAPGSFYGYT
- TRBV5-1 ASSLPPGHFNTGELF
- TRBV2 ASSDNGSPGEQF
- TRBV5-5 ASSFQGGGGGEKLF
- TRBV19 ASRGVVRDQPQH
- TRBV5-6 ASSRGTGSSYNEQF
- TRBV5-7 ASSSEGSRGSYEQY
- TRBV6-1 ASSGITGGGSNQPQH
- TRBV19 ASSSTSGGYEQY